These T cell receptor beta chains were read from a single sample in a study of blood T cell repertoires in COVID-19. TCRdb's copy holds only in-frame clones and misses some; the assay was immunoSEQ multiplex PCR. The table includes 55,000 to 65,000 clones, about nine tenths detected once. Sequencing was carried out using peripheral blood. These receptors all stem from a human donor with acute or convalescent COVID-19. The donor label of this sample is uncertain. Each CDR3 is given with its conserved first and last residue. The D gene is left open where the match is weak. Size values are once, few and many counts, or a class for expanded clones, and some rows have none.

CDR3aa: CASRDRELPNYGYTF
v_gene: TRBV27
abundance: .
d_gene: TRBD1
j_gene: TRBJ1-2

CDR3aa: CAWSQWRGAMNTQYF
v_gene: TRBV30
abundance: .
d_gene: TRBD2
j_gene: TRBJ2-3

CDR3aa: CASSLAGTSGLTYNEQFF
v_gene: TRBV5-1
abundance: .
d_gene: TRBD2
j_gene: TRBJ2-1

CDR3aa: CASSSQGGPNTEAFF
v_gene: TRBV5-1
abundance: .
d_gene: .
j_gene: TRBJ1-1

CDR3aa: CASRNSEAFF
v_gene: TRBV6-5
abundance: once
d_gene: .
j_gene: TRBJ1-1

CDR3aa: CASSVQGAYGYTF
v_gene: TRBV9
abundance: .
d_gene: TRBD1
j_gene: TRBJ1-2

CDR3aa: CASSDRAGTQYF
v_gene: TRBV19
abundance: .
d_gene: TRBD1
j_gene: TRBJ2-5

CDR3aa: CASSAATSGKETQYF
v_gene: TRBV7-6
abundance: .
d_gene: TRBD2
j_gene: TRBJ2-5

CDR3aa: CASSEARAGNTEAFF
v_gene: TRBV2
abundance: once
d_gene: .
j_gene: TRBJ1-1

CDR3aa: CASCFRMGEETQYF
v_gene: TRBV5-1
abundance: .
d_gene: .
j_gene: TRBJ2-5

CDR3aa: CASSLEGAPAHYGYTF
v_gene: TRBV5-8
abundance: few
d_gene: TRBD1
j_gene: TRBJ1-2

CDR3aa: CASSFPDRDTYNEQFF
v_gene: TRBV6-6
abundance: .
d_gene: TRBD1
j_gene: TRBJ2-1

CDR3aa: CASSLDSGGLDYGYTF
v_gene: TRBV11-2
abundance: .
d_gene: TRBD1
j_gene: TRBJ1-2

CDR3aa: CASSSTARYGYTF
v_gene: TRBV28
abundance: .
d_gene: .
j_gene: TRBJ1-2

CDR3aa: CASSVGQNYGYTF
v_gene: TRBV7-9
abundance: .
d_gene: TRBD1
j_gene: TRBJ1-2

CDR3aa: CASTVNTGELFF
v_gene: TRBV5-1
abundance: .
d_gene: .
j_gene: TRBJ2-2

CDR3aa: CASRPTGTGLGKPEAFF
v_gene: TRBV28
abundance: .
d_gene: TRBD1
j_gene: TRBJ1-1

CDR3aa: CASKGGTGVPNTEAFF
v_gene: TRBV10-3
abundance: .
d_gene: TRBD1
j_gene: TRBJ1-1

CDR3aa: CASSLGAGGNQPQHF
v_gene: TRBV7-9
abundance: once
d_gene: TRBD1
j_gene: TRBJ1-5

CDR3aa: CASSRTSYNEQFF
v_gene: TRBV19
abundance: .
d_gene: TRBD2
j_gene: TRBJ2-1